A selection of T cell receptor beta chains follows, all from one sample in a study of T cells in localized non-small cell lung cancer. The table came from immunoSEQ multiplex PCR; TCRdb's copy has only in-frame clones and leaves some out. Of 86,000 or so clones listed, almost 85% are singletons. The sequenced sample was peripheral blood, obtained before any cancer treatment. The receptors here all came from a man aged 40 to 75 with stage I lung adenocarcinoma. Both conserved end residues are part of each CDR3. D genes are given only for firm matches. Part of the rows lack a size; the others show once, few, many or a class for expanded clones.

D gene,V gene,clone size,J gene,CDR3 length,CDR3 DNA,CDR3 protein
TRBD2,TRBV7-8,.,TRBJ2-1,15,TGTGCCAGCAGCGGAGGACTAGCGGGCTCCAGTGAGCAGTTCTTC,CASSGGLAGSSEQFF
.,TRBV10-2,.,TRBJ1-5,12,TGCGCCAGCAGTGAGTCGACTGGGTATGGGCATTTT,CASSESTGYGHF
TRBD2,TRBV11-2,once,TRBJ2-7,16,TGTGCCAGCAGCTCGGGACTAGCGGGGGGAGGCTACGAGCAGTACTTC,CASSSGLAGGGYEQYF
.,TRBV30,.,TRBJ2-5,13,TGTGCCTGGAGTAAGTCGGGCGGCGAGACCCAGTACTTC,CAWSKSGGETQYF
TRBD2,TRBV6-1,.,TRBJ2-5,15,TGTGCCAGCAGCGCGGGAGCGGGAGGGCAAGAGACCCAGTACTTC,CASSAGAGGQETQYF
.,TRBV2,.,TRBJ2-1,13,TGTGCCAGCACCACGAACACCTACAATGAGCAGTTCTTC,CASTTNTYNEQFF
.,TRBV15,few,TRBJ2-5,13,TGTGCCACTACCGACATTTACCAAGAGACCCAGTACTTC,CATTDIYQETQYF
.,TRBV6-5,.,TRBJ1-2,13,TGTGCCAGCAGTTGGGACAAAGCCTATGGCTACGCCTTC,CASSWDKAYGYAF
TRBD2,TRBV9,once,TRBJ2-7,15,TGTGCCAGCAGCAGGGGGGGACTAGCGGATTACGAGCAGTACTTC,CASSRGGLADYEQYF
.,TRBV5-6,.,TRBJ2-7,13,TGTGCCAGCAGAATGGGGTCTAGCTACGAGCAGTACTTC,CASRMGSSYEQYF
.,TRBV7-9,.,TRBJ1-1,15,TGTGCCAGCAGCTCACCAGGGGTGGAGGAGACTGAAGCTTTCTTT,CASSSPGVEETEAFF
TRBD2,TRBV7-9,.,TRBJ2-7,12,TGTGCCAGCAGATTAACTAGCGCCGAGCAGTACTTC,CASRLTSAEQYF
TRBD2,TRBV9,.,TRBJ2-1,16,TGTGCCAGCAGCCCGGGACTAGCGGGCTCCTACAATGAGCAGTTCTTC,CASSPGLAGSYNEQFF
.,TRBV7-2,.,TRBJ2-7,13,TGTGCCAGCAGCTCGGGACTGAGGTACGAGCAGTACTTC,CASSSGLRYEQYF
.,TRBV18,.,TRBJ1-5,15,TGTGCCAGCTCACCACGCGGCAGGGAGGACCAGCCCCAGCATTTT,CASSPRGREDQPQHF
.,TRBV27,.,TRBJ2-3,13,TGTGCCAGCAGTTTGTCGTGGGCAGATACGCAGTATTTT,CASSLSWADTQYF
.,TRBV13,.,TRBJ1-5,15,TGTGCCAGCAGCTTAGGCCGGGCAGGAGCACAGCCCCAGCATTTT,CASSLGRAGAQPQHF
TRBD1,TRBV20-1,.,TRBJ2-7,10,TGCAGTGCTGTGGACAGGGATCAGTACTTC,CSAVDRDQYF
TRBD1,TRBV6-5,few,TRBJ2-7,13,TGTGCCAGCAGGAGGGGGACAGCCTACGAGCAGTACTTC,CASRRGTAYEQYF
.,TRBV5-1,.,TRBJ1-2,12,TGCGCCAGCAGCTTGTCAGGGGCCGGCTACACCTTC,CASSLSGAGYTF
TRBD1,TRBV5-1,.,TRBJ2-1,18,TGCGCCAGCAGCTTGGATTGGCTGGGACAGGGATCCTACAATGAGCAGTTCTTC,CASSLDWLGQGSYNEQFF
.,TRBV19,.,TRBJ2-4,14,TGTGCCAGTAGTTCTCCAGGGGCCTGGGGCATTCAGTACTTC,CASSSPGAWGIQYF
.,TRBV7-2,few,TRBJ2-7,16,TGTGCCAGCAGCCAAACACCTCTAGAGATGATTTACGAGCAGTACTTC,CASSQTPLEMIYEQYF
.,TRBV2,.,TRBJ2-3,11,TGTGCCAGCAGTGAACGGTCCTCGCAGTATTTT,CASSERSSQYF